This is a list of T cell receptor beta chains from one sample in a study of T cell responses to AZD1222 COVID-19 vaccine. TCRdb's copy holds only in-frame clones and misses some; the assay was immunoSEQ multiplex PCR. In the table there are 90,000 to 120,000 clones, about 90% of which are singletons. The sample in question was peripheral blood, obtained 28 days after the second AZD1222 dose. The receptor set was obtained from an adult who received the AZD1222 COVID-19 vaccine. The CDR3 runs from the conserved cysteine through the conserved F or W. A D gene is named only where the DNA matches it firmly. Not every row has a clone size; where given, it reads once, few, many or a size class.

CASSLVWAPYEQYF TGTGCCAGCAGCTTAGTATGGGCCCCCTACGAGCAGTACTTC once TRBV7-9 NA TRBJ2-7
CASSQDNRQGFDEQYF TGCGCCAGCAGCCAAGATAACCGGCAGGGCTTCGACGAGCAGTACTTC NA TRBV4-1 NA TRBJ2-7
CASSPGLAGTDTQYF TGTGCCAGCTCCCCCGGACTAGCGGGCACAGATACGCAGTATTTT NA TRBV18 TRBD2 TRBJ2-3
CASATTGTDTQYF TGTGCCAGCGCAACGACAGGGACAGATACGCAGTATTTT NA TRBV19 TRBD1 TRBJ2-3
CASSTGFGGYEQYF TGTGCCAGCAGTACAGGTTTTGGGGGATACGAGCAGTACTTC NA TRBV6-2/TRBV6-3 NA TRBJ2-7
CAWGASDTQYF TGTGCCTGGGGGGCGTCAGATACGCAGTATTTT NA TRBV30 NA TRBJ2-3
CASSLGYRERAGELFF TGTGCCAGCAGCTTGGGATACAGGGAACGGGCCGGGGAGCTGTTTTTT NA TRBV5-4 NA TRBJ2-2
CASSSVGTTNEQFF TGTGCCAGCAGCTCGGTAGGGACTACCAATGAGCAGTTCTTC few TRBV11-3 TRBD2 TRBJ2-1
CASSFVGYEAFF TGTGCCAGCAGTTTTGTCGGCTATGAAGCTTTCTTT NA TRBV12-3/TRBV12-4 NA TRBJ1-1
CASSQDRVEGTEAFF TGTGCCAGCAGCCAAGACAGGGTTGAAGGCACTGAAGCTTTCTTT once TRBV3-1/TRBV3-2 NA TRBJ1-1
CASRGGMGNQPQHF TGTGCCAGCAGGGGAGGGATGGGCAATCAGCCCCAGCATTTT NA TRBV27 NA TRBJ1-5
CASSPLASWNNEQFF TGTGCCAGCTCACCTTTGGCTAGCTGGAACAATGAGCAGTTCTTC NA TRBV18 NA TRBJ2-1
CASAVGGEGQDTQYF TGTGCCAGTGCTGTAGGGGGGGAGGGCCAAGATACGCAGTATTTT NA TRBV19 NA TRBJ2-3
CASAQGSNQPQHF TGTGCCAGCGCACAGGGGAGCAATCAGCCCCAGCATTTT NA TRBV11-2 TRBD1 TRBJ1-5
CASSEGGGNYGYTF TGTGCCAGCAGTGAGGGGGGGGGCAACTATGGCTACACCTTC NA TRBV25-1 NA TRBJ1-2
CASTPKQGGNEQFF TGTGCCAGCACTCCCAAACAGGGGGGTAATGAGCAGTTCTTC NA TRBV7-8 TRBD1 TRBJ2-1
CASSLTVGTDTQYF TGCGCCAGCAGCTTGACGGTGGGCACAGATACGCAGTATTTT NA TRBV5-1 NA TRBJ2-3
CASSLYPEAFF TGTGCCAGCAGCTTATATCCTGAAGCTTTCTTT NA TRBV13 NA TRBJ1-1
CASSRGDGQFGGYTF TGTGCCAGCAGCAGAGGGGATGGGCAATTCGGTGGCTACACCTTC NA TRBV5-8 NA TRBJ1-2
CASSISGFTEAFF TGTGCCAGTAGTATATCAGGGTTCACTGAAGCTTTCTTT NA TRBV19 NA TRBJ1-1
CASSQEWSNTEAFF TGTGCCAGCAGCCAAGAATGGAGCAACACTGAAGCTTTCTTT NA TRBV4-2 NA TRBJ1-1
CASSLSVYYEQYF TGTGCCAGCAGTTTAAGTGTGTACTACGAGCAGTACTTC once TRBV27 NA TRBJ2-7
CASSRRDGFEKLFF TGTGCCAGCAGCCGCAGGGACGGATTTGAAAAACTGTTTTTT NA TRBV3-1/TRBV3-2 NA TRBJ1-4
CSASQRGGGELFF TGCAGTGCTAGTCAGCGGGGGGGAGGGGAGCTGTTTTTT NA TRBV20-1 TRBD2 TRBJ2-2
CASSFERGSYEQYF TGTGCCAGCAGTTTCGAGCGGGGCTCCTACGAGCAGTACTTC NA TRBV28 TRBD2 TRBJ2-7
CAAGGIQGLDTEAFF TGTGCCGCGGGGGGGATCCAGGGGTTGGACACTGAAGCTTTCTTT once TRBV19 NA TRBJ1-1
CASSLEGTGELFF TGCGCCAGCAGCTTAGAGGGGACCGGGGAGCTGTTTTTT NA TRBV5-1 NA TRBJ2-2
CASSYRTGAVVLEAFF TGTGCCAGCAGTTATAGGACAGGGGCGGTAGTGCTTGAAGCTTTCTTT NA TRBV6-5 TRBD1 TRBJ1-1
CASSLAGASGYTF TGTGCCAGCAGCTTGGCCGGCGCGTCCGGCTACACCTTC NA TRBV5-5 NA TRBJ1-2
CAWSVAGNQPQHF TGTGCCTGGAGTGTAGCTGGGAATCAGCCCCAGCATTTT NA TRBV30 NA TRBJ1-5
CASSDTTGVYNEQFF TGCGCCAGCTCCGACACGACAGGGGTATACAATGAGCAGTTCTTC NA TRBV5-1 TRBD1 TRBJ2-1
CASTESWGDSYEQYF TGTGCCAGCACCGAGAGTTGGGGAGACAGCTACGAGCAGTACTTC NA TRBV7-2 NA TRBJ2-7
CASSYSSPRGIYNEQFF TGTGCCAGCAGTTACTCGAGCCCGCGGGGCATCTACAATGAGCAGTTCTTC NA TRBV6-2/TRBV6-3 NA TRBJ2-1
CASSKNAGRGDTQYF TGTGCCAGCAGCAAAAACGCGGGGCGGGGGGATACGCAGTATTTT NA TRBV11-2 TRBD2 TRBJ2-3
CASSLPGGSPLHF TGTGCCAGCAGTTTACCAGGGGGTTCACCCCTCCACTTT NA TRBV28 TRBD1 TRBJ1-6